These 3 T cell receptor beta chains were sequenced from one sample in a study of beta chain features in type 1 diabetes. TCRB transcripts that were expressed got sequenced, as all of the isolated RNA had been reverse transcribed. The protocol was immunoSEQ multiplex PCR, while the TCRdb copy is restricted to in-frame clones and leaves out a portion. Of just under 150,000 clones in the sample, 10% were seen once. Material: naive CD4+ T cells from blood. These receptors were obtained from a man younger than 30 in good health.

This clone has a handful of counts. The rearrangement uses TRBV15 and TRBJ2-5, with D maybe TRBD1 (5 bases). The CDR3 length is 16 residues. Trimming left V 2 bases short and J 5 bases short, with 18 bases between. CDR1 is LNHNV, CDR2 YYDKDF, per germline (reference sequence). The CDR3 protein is CATSRSDAGAGETQYF. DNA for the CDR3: TGTGCCACCAGCAGATCGGACGCCGGCGCAGGGGAGACCCAGTACTTC.

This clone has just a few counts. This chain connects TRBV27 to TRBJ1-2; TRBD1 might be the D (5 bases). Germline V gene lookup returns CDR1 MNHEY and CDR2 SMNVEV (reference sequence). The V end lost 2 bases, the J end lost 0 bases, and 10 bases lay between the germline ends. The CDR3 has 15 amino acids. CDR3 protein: CASSLLGDPNYGYTF. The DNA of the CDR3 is TGTGCCAGCAGTTTACTAGGGGATCCTAACTATGGCTACACCTTC.

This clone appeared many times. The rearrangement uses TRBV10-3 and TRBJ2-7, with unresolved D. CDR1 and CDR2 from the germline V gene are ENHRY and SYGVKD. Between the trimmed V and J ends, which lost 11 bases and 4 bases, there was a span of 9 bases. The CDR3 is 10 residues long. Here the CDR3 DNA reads TGTGCCCCTAAGCCGTACGAGCAGTACTTC. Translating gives CAPKPYEQYF.